These 5 T cell receptor beta chains were all obtained from the same sample, sequenced in a study of blood T cell repertoires in COVID-19. The repertoire was sequenced with immunoSEQ multiplex PCR; TCRdb's copy has only in-frame clones and lacks some. The table includes around 200,000 clones, roughly 85% detected once. The specimen was peripheral blood. The receptor set was obtained from a woman in her late teens or twenties who had recovered from COVID-19.

The genes are TRBV12-3 or TRBV12-4 and TRBJ1-4; the D gene is possibly TRBD1 (5 bases). This CDR3 comprises 13 residues. Trimming shortened V by 3 bases and J by 8 bases, and 10 bases separated the two germline ends. The CDR3 reads CASSLTRGEKLFF. The CDR3 nucleotides are TGTGCCAGCAGTTTGACTCGGGGGGAAAAACTGTTTTTT.

This chain connects TRBV6-2 or TRBV6-3 to TRBJ1-1; weak D call: TRBD1 (5 bases). CDR3 length equals 16 residues. V was shortened by 2 bases and J by 3 bases, with 16 bases between the two germline ends. Germline V gene lookup returns CDR1 MNHEY and CDR2 SVGEGT. CDR3 DNA sequence: TGTGCCAGCAGTTACCAAATCGATCGGGGGTACACTGAAGCTTTCTTT. Translation gives CASSYQIDRGYTEAFF.

The count of this clone is one. The chain links TRBV4-2 to TRBJ2-4, with TRBD2 matching 8 bases. CDR1 is LGHNA, CDR2 YNFKEQ, per germline. The CDR3 loop spans 15 amino acids. V shed 3 bases and J 9 bases; nucleotides not matched to a gene: 10. CDR3 protein: CASSQPDSGSFIQYF. Written as DNA, the CDR3 is TGTGCCAGCAGCCAGCCGGACAGCGGGAGCTTCATTCAGTACTTC.

This clone was found once. The chain uses TRBV30 and TRBJ1-2, with 7 bases that match TRBD1. V gave up 3 bases and J gave up 5 bases; unmatched junction bases: 6. Germline lookup yields CDR1 GTSNPN and CDR2 SVGIG (reference sequence). This CDR3 has 13 amino acids. The CDR3 DNA reads as TGTGCCTGGAGCGACAGGGTAGGGTATGGCTACACCTTC. Its protein product is CAWSDRVGYGYTF.

This clone came up a few times. CDR3: CASSGTGQSPLHF. In nucleotides, the CDR3 is TGTGCCAGCAGCGGGACAGGGCAATCACCCCTCCACTTT. J is TRBJ1-6 and V is TRBV9, with 8 bases matching TRBD1. After removal of 3 bases from V and 10 bases from J, the junction contained 3 bases not matched to a gene. The CDR3 consists of 13 residues. Germline V lookup: CDR1 SGDLS, CDR2 YYNGEE.